This TCR beta chain stems from a study of shared clonotypes between healthy human individuals. Study-wide findings and caveats: Read depth was anticipated to influence clonotype sharing among donors. The diversity represented, both genetic and in exposure history, was limited by few donors. The researchers took only blood, and tissue repertoires probably look different.

In unsorted samples, genomic DNA was obtained using about 90 million PBMCs. A note on this clone: The antigen is unknown.

TCRdb's copy holds only in-frame clones and misses some; the assay was immunoSEQ multiplex PCR. This table has 400,000 to 600,000 clones, about 79% appearing once. This sequence originates from a woman aged 40 to 50 in good health. Some clones in this sample may be carry-over from other donors' samples. Sequencing was carried out using PBMCs.

CDR3 nucleotides: TGTGCCAGCAGCCTGGGACTAACCAGGGATGAGCAGTTCTTC. Translated, it gives CASSLGLTRDEQFF. The rearrangement joins TRBV7-9 to TRBJ2-1, with 7 bases that match TRBD2. In germline, CDR1 is SEHNR, CDR2 FQNEAQ (reference sequence). V lost 5 bases to trimming and J lost 8 bases; unmatched junction nucleotides: 9. CDR3 length equals 14 residues.